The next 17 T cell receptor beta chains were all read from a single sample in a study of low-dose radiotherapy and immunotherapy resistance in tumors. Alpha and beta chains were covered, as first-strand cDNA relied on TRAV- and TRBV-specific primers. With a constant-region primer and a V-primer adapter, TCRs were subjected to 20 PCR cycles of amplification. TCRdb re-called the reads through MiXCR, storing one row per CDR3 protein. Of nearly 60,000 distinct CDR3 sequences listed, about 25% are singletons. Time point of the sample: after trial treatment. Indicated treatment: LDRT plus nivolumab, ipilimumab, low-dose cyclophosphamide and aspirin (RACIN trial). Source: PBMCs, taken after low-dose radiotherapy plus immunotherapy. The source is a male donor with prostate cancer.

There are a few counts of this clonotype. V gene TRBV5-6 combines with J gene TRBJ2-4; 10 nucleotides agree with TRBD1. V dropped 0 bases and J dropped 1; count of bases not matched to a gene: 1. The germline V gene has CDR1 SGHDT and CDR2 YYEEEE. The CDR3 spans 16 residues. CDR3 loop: CASSLVGQGAKNIQYF. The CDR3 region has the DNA TGTGCCAGCAGCTTGGTGGGACAGGGGGCCAAAAACATTCAGTACTTC. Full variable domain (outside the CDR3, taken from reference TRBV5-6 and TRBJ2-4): DAGVTQSPTHLIKTRGQQVTLRCSPKSGHDTVSWYQQALGQGPQFIFQYYEEEERQRGNFPDRFSGHQFPNYSSELNVNALLLGDSALYLCASSLVGQGAKNIQYFGAGTRLSVL.

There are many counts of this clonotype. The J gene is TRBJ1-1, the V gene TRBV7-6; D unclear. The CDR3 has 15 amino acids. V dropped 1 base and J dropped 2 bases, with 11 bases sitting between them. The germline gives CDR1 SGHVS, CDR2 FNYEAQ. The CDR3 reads CASSLVGSSNTEAFF. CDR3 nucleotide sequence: TGTGCCAGCAGCTTAGTGGGCAGCAGTAACACTGAAGCTTTCTTT.

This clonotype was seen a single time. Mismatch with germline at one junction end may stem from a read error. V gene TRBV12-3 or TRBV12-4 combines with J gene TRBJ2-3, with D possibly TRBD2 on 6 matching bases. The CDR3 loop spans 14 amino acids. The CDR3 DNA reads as TGTGCCCGCAGTTTTGTTAGCGGTACAGATACGCAGTATTTT. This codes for CARSFVSGTDTQYF.

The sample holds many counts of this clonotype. The CDR3 coding sequence is TGCAGCGTTGGCATCACAGGGCGGGATGGCTACACCTTC. Its translation: CSVGITGRDGYTF. J is TRBJ1-2 and V is TRBV29-1, with D tentatively TRBD1 (6 bases). CDR1 and CDR2 (germline): SQVTM, ANQGSEA. V shed 4 bases and J shed 6 bases, with 15 bases lying between them. The CDR3 length is 13 residues.

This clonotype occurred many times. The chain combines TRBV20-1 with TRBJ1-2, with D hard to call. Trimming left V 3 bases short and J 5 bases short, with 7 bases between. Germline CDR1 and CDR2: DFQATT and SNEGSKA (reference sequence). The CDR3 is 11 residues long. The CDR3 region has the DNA TGCAGTGCTAGTGCGGTTTATGGCTACACCTTC. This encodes CSASAVYGYTF.

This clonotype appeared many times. CDR3 amino acids: CASSSTSGGAVTGELFF. Here the CDR3 DNA reads TGTGCCAGCAGCTCCACTAGCGGGGGGGCCGTTACCGGGGAGCTGTTTTTT. V is TRBV7-2 and J is TRBJ2-2, with 13 nucleotides matching TRBD2. Germline lookup yields CDR1 SGHTA and CDR2 FQGNSA. The junction had 7 bases not matched to a gene; V was cut back by 4 bases and J by 5 bases. The CDR3 has 17 amino acids.

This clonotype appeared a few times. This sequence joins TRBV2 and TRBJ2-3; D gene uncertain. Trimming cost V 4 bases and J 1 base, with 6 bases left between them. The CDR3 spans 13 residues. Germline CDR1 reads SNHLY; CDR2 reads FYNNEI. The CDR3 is CASSAGGTDTQYF. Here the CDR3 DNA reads TGTGCCAGCAGTGCTGGGGGCACAGATACGCAGTATTTT.

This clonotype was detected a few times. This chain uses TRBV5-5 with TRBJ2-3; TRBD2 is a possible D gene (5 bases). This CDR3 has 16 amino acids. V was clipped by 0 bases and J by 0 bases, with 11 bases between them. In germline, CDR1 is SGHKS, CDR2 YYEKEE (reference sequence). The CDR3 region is CASSLGLAGSTDTQYF. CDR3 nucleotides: TGTGCCAGCAGCTTGGGCCTAGCCGGCAGCACAGATACGCAGTATTTT.

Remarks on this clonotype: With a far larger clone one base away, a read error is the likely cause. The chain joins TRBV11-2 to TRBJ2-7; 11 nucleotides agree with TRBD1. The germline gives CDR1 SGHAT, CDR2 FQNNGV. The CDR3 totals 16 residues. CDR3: CASRLAGTGGSYEQYF. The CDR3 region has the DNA TGCGCCAGCAGATTGGCCGGGACAGGGGGCTCCTACGAGCAGTACTTC.

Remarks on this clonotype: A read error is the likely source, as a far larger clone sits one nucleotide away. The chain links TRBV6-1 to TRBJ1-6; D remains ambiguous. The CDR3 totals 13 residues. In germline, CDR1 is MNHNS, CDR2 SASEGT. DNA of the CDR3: TGTGCCGGCAGTTACTCGTATGGTTCACCCCTCCACTTT. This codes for CAGSYSYGSPLHF.

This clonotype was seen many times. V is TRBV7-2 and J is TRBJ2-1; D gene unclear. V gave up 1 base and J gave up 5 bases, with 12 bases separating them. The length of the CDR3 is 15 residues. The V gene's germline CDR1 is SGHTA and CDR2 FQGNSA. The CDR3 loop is CASSLGTARNNEQFF. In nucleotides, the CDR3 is TGTGCCAGCAGCTTAGGCACCGCCAGAAACAATGAGCAGTTCTTC.

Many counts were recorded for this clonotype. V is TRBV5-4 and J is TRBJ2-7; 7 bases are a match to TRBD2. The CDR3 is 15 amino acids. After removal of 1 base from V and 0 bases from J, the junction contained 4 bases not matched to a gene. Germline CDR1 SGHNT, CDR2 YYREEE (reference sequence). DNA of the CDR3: TGTGCCAGCAGCTTGATCCGCGGGAGCTCCTACGAGCAGTACTTC. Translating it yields CASSLIRGSSYEQYF.

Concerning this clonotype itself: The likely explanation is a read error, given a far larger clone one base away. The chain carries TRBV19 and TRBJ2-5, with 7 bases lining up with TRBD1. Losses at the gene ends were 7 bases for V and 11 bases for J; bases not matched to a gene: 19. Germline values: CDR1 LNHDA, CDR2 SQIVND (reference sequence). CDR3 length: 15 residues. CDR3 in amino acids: CASIPGQNSYNEQYF. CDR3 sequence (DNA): TGTGCCAGTATCCCGGGACAGAACTCCTACAATGAGCAGTACTTC.

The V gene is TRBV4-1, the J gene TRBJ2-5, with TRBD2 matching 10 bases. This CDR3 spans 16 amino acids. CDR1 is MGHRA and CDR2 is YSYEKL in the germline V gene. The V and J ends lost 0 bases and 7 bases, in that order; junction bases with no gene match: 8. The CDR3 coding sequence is TGCGCCAGCAGCCAAGACGTAACTAGCGGGGTGGTGACCCAGTACTTC. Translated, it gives CASSQDVTSGVVTQYF.

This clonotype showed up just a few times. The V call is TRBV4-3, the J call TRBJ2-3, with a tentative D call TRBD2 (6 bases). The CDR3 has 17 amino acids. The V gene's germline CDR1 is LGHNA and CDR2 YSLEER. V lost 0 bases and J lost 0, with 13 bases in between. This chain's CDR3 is CASSQDRGGASTDTQYF. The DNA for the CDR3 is TGCGCCAGCAGCCAAGATCGCGGCGGGGCTAGCACAGATACGCAGTATTTT.

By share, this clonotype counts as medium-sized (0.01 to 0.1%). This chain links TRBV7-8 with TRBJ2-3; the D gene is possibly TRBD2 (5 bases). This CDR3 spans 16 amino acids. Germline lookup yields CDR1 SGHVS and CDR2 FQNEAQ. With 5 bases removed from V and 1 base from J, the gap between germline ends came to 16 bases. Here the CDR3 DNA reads TGTGCCAGCAGCGAGAGAGAGGGTTCTCGCACAGATACGCAGTATTTT. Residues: CASSEREGSRTDTQYF.

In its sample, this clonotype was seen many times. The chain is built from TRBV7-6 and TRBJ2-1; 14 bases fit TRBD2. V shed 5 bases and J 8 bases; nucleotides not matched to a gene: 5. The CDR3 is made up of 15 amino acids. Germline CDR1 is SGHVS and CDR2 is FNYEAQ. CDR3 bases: TGTGCCAGCAGCATGGGACTAGCGGGAGATCATGAGCAGTTCTTC. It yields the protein CASSMGLAGDHEQFF.